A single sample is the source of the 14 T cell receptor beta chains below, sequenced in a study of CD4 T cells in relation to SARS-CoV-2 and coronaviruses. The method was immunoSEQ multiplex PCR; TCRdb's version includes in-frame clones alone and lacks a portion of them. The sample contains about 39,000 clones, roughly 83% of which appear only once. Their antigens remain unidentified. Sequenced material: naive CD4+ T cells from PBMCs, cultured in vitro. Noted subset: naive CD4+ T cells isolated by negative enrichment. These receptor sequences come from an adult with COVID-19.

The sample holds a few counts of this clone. The CDR3: CATSTGSRGNQPQHF. The CDR3 DNA sequence: TGTGCCACATCCACGGGTTCTAGGGGCAATCAGCCCCAGCATTTT. V usage is TRBV24-1 and J usage is TRBJ1-5, with D uncertain. V was clipped by 10 bases and J by 2 bases, with 17 bases between them. CDR3 length: 15 residues. Per the germline V gene, CDR1 is KGHDR and CDR2 is SFDVKD.

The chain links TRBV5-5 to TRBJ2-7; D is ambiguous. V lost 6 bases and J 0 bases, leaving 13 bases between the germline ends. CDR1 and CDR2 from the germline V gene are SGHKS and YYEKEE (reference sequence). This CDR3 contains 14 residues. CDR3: CASTPGGRSYEQYF. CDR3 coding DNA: TGTGCCAGCACCCCGGGCGGTCGCTCCTACGAGCAGTACTTC.

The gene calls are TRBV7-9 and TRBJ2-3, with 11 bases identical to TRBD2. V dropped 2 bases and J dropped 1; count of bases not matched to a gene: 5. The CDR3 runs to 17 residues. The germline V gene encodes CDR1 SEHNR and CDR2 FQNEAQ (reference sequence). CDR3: CASSLFLGLAGTDTQYF. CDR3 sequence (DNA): TGTGCCAGCAGCTTATTTCTGGGACTAGCGGGCACAGATACGCAGTATTTT.

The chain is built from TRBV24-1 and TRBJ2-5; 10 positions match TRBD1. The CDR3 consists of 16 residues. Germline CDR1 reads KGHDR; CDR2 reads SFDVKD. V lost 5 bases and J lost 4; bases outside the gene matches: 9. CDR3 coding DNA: TGTGCCACCAGTGGTAAGGGACAGGGGCAGGTAGAGACCCAGTACTTC. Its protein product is CATSGKGQGQVETQYF.

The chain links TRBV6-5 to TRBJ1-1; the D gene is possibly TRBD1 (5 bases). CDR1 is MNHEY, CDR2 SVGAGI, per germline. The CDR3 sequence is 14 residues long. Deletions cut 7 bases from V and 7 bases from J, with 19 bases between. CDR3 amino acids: CASTKEPGSNEAFF. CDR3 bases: TGTGCCAGCACCAAGGAGCCAGGGTCGAATGAAGCTTTCTTT.

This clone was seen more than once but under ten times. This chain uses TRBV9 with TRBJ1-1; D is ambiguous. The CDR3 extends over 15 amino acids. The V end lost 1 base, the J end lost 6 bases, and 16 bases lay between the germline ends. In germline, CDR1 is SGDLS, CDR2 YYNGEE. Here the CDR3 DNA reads TGTGCCAGCAGCGTAACCTCCAACCTTAGGTCTGAAGCTTTCTTT. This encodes CASSVTSNLRSEAFF.

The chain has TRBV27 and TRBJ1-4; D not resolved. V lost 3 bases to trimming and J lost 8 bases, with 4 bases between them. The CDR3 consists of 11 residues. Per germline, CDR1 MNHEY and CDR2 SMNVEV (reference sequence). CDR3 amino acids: CASSLGEKLFF. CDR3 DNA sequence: TGTGCCAGCAGTTTGGGAGAAAAACTGTTTTTT. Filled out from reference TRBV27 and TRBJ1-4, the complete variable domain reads EAQVTQNPRYLITVTGKKLTVTCSQNMNHEYMSWYRQDPGLGLRQIYYSMNVEVTDKGDVPEGYKVSRKEKRNFPLILESPSPNQTSLYFCASSLGEKLFFGSGTQLSVL.

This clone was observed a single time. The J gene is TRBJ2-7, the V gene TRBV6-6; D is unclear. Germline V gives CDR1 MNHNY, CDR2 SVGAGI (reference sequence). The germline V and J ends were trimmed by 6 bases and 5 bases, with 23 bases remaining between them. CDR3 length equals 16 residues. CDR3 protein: CASSPRKVSLANEQYF. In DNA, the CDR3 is TGTGCCAGCAGCCCCCGGAAGGTTAGTTTGGCTAACGAGCAGTACTTC.

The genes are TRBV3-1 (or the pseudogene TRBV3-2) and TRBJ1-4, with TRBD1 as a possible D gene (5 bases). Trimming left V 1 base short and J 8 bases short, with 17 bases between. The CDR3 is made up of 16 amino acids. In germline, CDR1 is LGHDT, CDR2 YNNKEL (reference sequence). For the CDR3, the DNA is TGTGCCAGCAGCCAAGGTCCCGGCAAACACAGGGAAAAACTGTTTTTT. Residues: CASSQGPGKHREKLFF.

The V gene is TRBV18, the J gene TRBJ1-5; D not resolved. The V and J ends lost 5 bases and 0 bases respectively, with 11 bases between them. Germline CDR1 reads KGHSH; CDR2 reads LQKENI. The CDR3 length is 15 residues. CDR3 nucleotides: TGTGCCAGCTCAAGGGCCATGAATAGCAATCAGCCCCAGCATTTT. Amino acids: CASSRAMNSNQPQHF.

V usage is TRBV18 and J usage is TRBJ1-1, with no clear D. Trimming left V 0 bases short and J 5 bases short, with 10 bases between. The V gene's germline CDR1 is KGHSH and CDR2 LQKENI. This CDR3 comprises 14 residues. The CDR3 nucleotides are TGTGCCAGCTCACCACCCAACGGGAGGACTGAAGCTTTCTTT. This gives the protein CASSPPNGRTEAFF. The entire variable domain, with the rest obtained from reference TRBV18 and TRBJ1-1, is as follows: NAGVMQNPRHLVRRRGQEARLRCSPMKGHSHVYWYRQLPEEGLKFMVYLQKENIIDESGMPKERFSAEFPKEGPSILRIQQVVRGDSAAYFCASSPPNGRTEAFFGQGTRLTVV.

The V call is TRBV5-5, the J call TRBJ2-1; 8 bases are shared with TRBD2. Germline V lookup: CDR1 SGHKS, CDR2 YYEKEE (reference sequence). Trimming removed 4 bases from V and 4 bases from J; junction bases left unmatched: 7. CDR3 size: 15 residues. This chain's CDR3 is CASSPDPSGYNEQFF. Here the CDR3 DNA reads TGTGCCAGCAGCCCGGATCCTAGCGGGTACAATGAGCAGTTCTTC. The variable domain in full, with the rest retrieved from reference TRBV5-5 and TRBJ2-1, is DAGVTQSPTHLIKTRGQQVTLRCSPISGHKSVSWYQQVLGQGPQFIFQYYEKEERGRGNFPDRFSARQFPNYSSELNVNALLLGDSALYLCASSPDPSGYNEQFFGPGTRLTVL.

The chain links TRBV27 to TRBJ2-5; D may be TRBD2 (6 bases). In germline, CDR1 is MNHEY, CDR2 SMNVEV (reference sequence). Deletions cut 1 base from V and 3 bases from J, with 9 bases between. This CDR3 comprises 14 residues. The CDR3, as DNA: TGTGCCAGCAGTTTATTCCGGGGGAAAGAGACCCAGTACTTC. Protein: CASSLFRGKETQYF.

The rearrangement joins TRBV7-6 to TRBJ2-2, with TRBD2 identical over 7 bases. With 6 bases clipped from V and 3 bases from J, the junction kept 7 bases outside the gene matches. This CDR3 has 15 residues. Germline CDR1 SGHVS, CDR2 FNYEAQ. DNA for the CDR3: TGTGCCAGCAGTCGAACGGCGGGAGACACCGGGGAGCTGTTTTTT. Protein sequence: CASSRTAGDTGELFF.